One sample yielded the 32 T cell receptor beta chains listed below, sequenced in a study of T cell changes during pregnancy in multiple sclerosis (dated by TCRdb to the late 2010s). Preparation of the library involved the immunoSEQ multiplex PCR assay. Entries here come from immuneACCESS through TCRdb and include only in-frame sequences with V and J called. Some clones fail to appear in such tables; in the studies checked, an unresolved V gene covers under half of the shortfall, and the cause of the remainder is unknown. The sample table shows about 80,000 clones, and around 93% are seen once. The ten largest account for roughly 2.5% of the sample. The specimen was peripheral blood, collected in the third trimester of pregnancy. Receptors originate from a female donor with multiple sclerosis, enrolled in a pregnancy study.

A single count supports this clone. The CDR3 spells CASSQVQTGNSYEQYF. Written as DNA, the CDR3 is TGCGCCAGCAGCCAAGTTCAAACAGGGAACTCCTACGAGCAGTACTTC. J is TRBJ2-7 and V is TRBV4-1, with a possible D match to TRBD1 (6 bases). V lost 1 base, J lost 0 bases, and 13 bases lay in between. CDR3 length: 16 residues. The germline gives CDR1 MGHRA, CDR2 YSYEKL.

This chain uses TRBV9 with TRBJ2-7; D is uncertain. The CDR3 sequence is 14 residues long. The V end lost 0 bases, the J end lost 1 base, and 8 bases lay between the germline ends. The germline V gene has CDR1 SGDLS and CDR2 YYNGEE. CDR3 nucleotides: TGTGCCAGCAGCGTAGGTAGCAGTTCCTACGAGCAGTACTTC. Translating it yields CASSVGSSSYEQYF.

The V call is TRBV2, the J call TRBJ2-7; no clear D. The germline V gene encodes CDR1 SNHLY and CDR2 FYNNEI. Trimming stripped 8 bases from V and 6 bases from J, with 5 bases between. This CDR3 spans 9 amino acids. This CDR3 is CASFGEQYF. The CDR3 DNA reads as TGTGCCAGCTTCGGCGAGCAGTACTTC.

V is TRBV5-4 and J is TRBJ1-6; D remains unclear. V lost 0 bases and J 10 bases, leaving 11 bases between the germline ends. CDR3 length: 14 amino acids. Germline loops: CDR1 SGHNT, CDR2 YYREEE (reference sequence). In DNA form, the CDR3 reads TGTGCCAGCAGCTTGGGCGGGGAGGGATCACCCCTCCACTTT. Translation gives CASSLGGEGSPLHF.

V and J are TRBV7-9 and TRBJ1-1, with D tentatively TRBD1 (6 bases). This CDR3 has 15 residues. Trimming shortened V by 5 bases and J by 0 bases, and 13 bases separated the two germline ends. Germline loops: CDR1 SEHNR, CDR2 FQNEAQ (reference sequence). The CDR3 DNA reads TGTGCCAGCAGCAGGTGGGGGCAGGTGAACACTGAAGCTTTCTTT. The encoded protein is CASSRWGQVNTEAFF.

The chain joins TRBV11-2 to TRBJ2-7; 9 bases match TRBD2. J was trimmed by 6 bases and V by 3 bases; bases with no gene match: 6. This CDR3 spans 14 amino acids. Per the germline V gene, CDR1 is SGHAT and CDR2 is FQNNGV. The CDR3 nucleotides are TGTGCCAGCAGCTTGGGGCTAGCGGGGCCCGAGCAGTACTTC. It specifies CASSLGLAGPEQYF.

The chain links TRBV6-6 to TRBJ2-3; weak D call: TRBD1 (6 bases). The CDR3 has 16 amino acids. Looked up from germline, CDR1 is MNHNY and CDR2 is SVGAGI (reference sequence). V lost 7 bases and J 0 bases, leaving 17 bases between the germline ends. CDR3 region: CASKFRQDLSTDTQYF. CDR3 sequence (DNA): TGTGCCAGCAAATTCAGACAGGACCTTAGCACAGATACGCAGTATTTT.

This chain links TRBV5-4 with TRBJ2-1; perhaps TRBD1 as D (6 bases). Germline CDR1 and CDR2: SGHNT and YYREEE (reference sequence). CDR3 length equals 17 residues. V was shortened by 0 bases and J by 7 bases, with 20 bases between the two germline ends. In nucleotides, the CDR3 is TGTGCCAGCAGCTTGGCCATCTTCAGGGGTATCGGAAATGAGCAGTTCTTC. It encodes CASSLAIFRGIGNEQFF.

The chain links TRBV11-3 to TRBJ1-5; 10 nucleotides align to TRBD1. Trimming at V came to 5 bases and at J to 4 bases, leaving 5 bases not matched to a gene. Germline V gene data show CDR1 as SGHNT and CDR2 as YENEEA. The CDR3 has 15 amino acids. The CDR3 loop is CASSQGQGRNQPQHF. DNA of the CDR3: TGTGCCAGCAGCCAGGGACAGGGGCGTAATCAGCCCCAGCATTTT.

This clone was picked up a small number of times. The chain has TRBV5-1 and TRBJ2-3; D not resolved. The germline V gene has CDR1 SGHRS and CDR2 YFSETQ. CDR3 length equals 15 residues. Trimming took 2 bases from V and 2 from J, leaving 12 bases between them. CDR3 nucleotide sequence: TGCGCCAGCAGCTTTTGGCAGACAAACACAGATACGCAGTATTTT. As protein: CASSFWQTNTDTQYF.

The rearrangement links TRBV7-2 to TRBJ1-6, with D tentatively TRBD1 (6 bases). Per germline, CDR1 SGHTA and CDR2 FQGNSA. There are 13 residues in the CDR3. V was clipped by 5 bases and J by 9 bases, with 11 bases between them. The DNA for the CDR3 is TGTGCCAGCAGCGGGGGACACCTTTCACCCCTCCACTTT. This translates into CASSGGHLSPLHF.

The rearrangement joins TRBV6-1 to TRBJ1-5; perhaps TRBD1 as D (5 bases). This CDR3 comprises 19 residues. Germline CDR1 MNHNS, CDR2 SASEGT. V shed 2 bases and J shed 2 bases, with 22 bases lying between them. The CDR3 DNA is TGTGCCAGCAGTGAATTTGTCAGGGTAACTCTTCCGGGCAATCAGCCCCAGCATTTT. It yields the protein CASSEFVRVTLPGNQPQHF.

The chain carries TRBV27 and TRBJ1-1, with 7 bases identical to TRBD1. The J segment lost 4 bases and the V segment lost 5 bases, leaving 10 bases of the junction unmatched. The CDR3 sequence is 15 residues long. Germline-derived CDR1 and CDR2 are MNHEY and SMNVEV (reference sequence). This CDR3 reads CASSPTRTGVTEAFF. The CDR3 DNA reads as TGTGCCAGCAGTCCTACGAGGACAGGCGTCACTGAAGCTTTCTTT.

Written as DNA, the CDR3 is TGTGCCAGCAGTTACGGGCTCGGTCAGCCCCAGCATTTT. Amino acids: CASSYGLGQPQHF. The V gene is TRBV6-5, the J gene TRBJ1-5; D remains unclear. The V gene's germline CDR1 is MNHEY and CDR2 SVGAGI. This CDR3 has 13 amino acids. Trimming cost V 2 bases and J 6 bases, with 8 bases left between them.

The rearrangement links TRBV2 to TRBJ1-4; the match to TRBD1 covers 7 bases. The germline gives CDR1 SNHLY, CDR2 FYNNEI. The trim removed 6 bases at V and 0 bases at J, leaving 1 base unmatched. The CDR3 runs 14 residues. The CDR3 DNA sequence: TGTGCCAGCAGGCAGGGGGCAACTAATGAAAAACTGTTTTTT. It encodes CASRQGATNEKLFF.

V and J are TRBV29-1 and TRBJ2-5, with D perhaps matching TRBD2 (6 bases). This CDR3 comprises 13 residues. V was pared by 7 bases and J by 4 bases, with 16 bases between. CDR1 is SQVTM, CDR2 ANQGSEA, per germline. CDR3 sequence: CSELGSWGETQYF. CDR3 bases: TGCAGCGAACTCGGGAGTTGGGGAGAGACCCAGTACTTC. The full variable domain, with the rest looked up from reference TRBV29-1 and TRBJ2-5, is SAVISQKPSRDICQRGTSLTIQCQVDSQVTMMFWYRQQPGQSLTLIATANQGSEATYESGFVIDKFPISRPNLTFSTLTVSNMSPEDSSIYLCSELGSWGETQYFGPGTRLLVL.

The chain links TRBV2 to TRBJ2-1, with 8 bases fitting TRBD2. In germline, CDR1 is SNHLY, CDR2 FYNNEI. Trimming cost V 3 bases and J 8 bases; bases outside gene matches: 3. The CDR3 runs 13 residues. The CDR3 DNA follows: TGTGCCAGCAGTGACGGACTAGCCCATGAGCAGTTCTTC. Amino acids: CASSDGLAHEQFF. The full variable domain, with the rest looked up from reference TRBV2 and TRBJ2-1, is EPEVTQTPSHQVTQMGQEVILRCVPISNHLYFYWYRQILGQKVEFLVSFYNNEISEKSEIFDDQFSVERPDGSNFTLKIRSTKLEDSAMYFCASSDGLAHEQFFGPGTRLTVL.

The chain combines TRBV27 with TRBJ1-1, with D possibly TRBD1 on 5 matching bases. CDR1 is MNHEY and CDR2 is SMNVEV in the germline V gene (reference sequence). The CDR3 spans 14 residues. Trimming removed 3 bases at V and 4 bases at J, with 12 bases between. This chain's CDR3 is CASSFNSGFTEAFF. The CDR3, as DNA: TGTGCCAGCAGTTTTAATTCAGGGTTCACTGAAGCTTTCTTT.

The CDR3 DNA reads TGTGCCAGCAGCCCCAGGCACCGCTCCTACAATGAGCAGTTCTTC. Translating it yields CASSPRHRSYNEQFF. The chain recombines TRBV7-2 with TRBJ2-1; no definite D call. With 5 bases removed from V and 0 bases from J, the gap between germline ends came to 11 bases. The CDR3 runs to 15 residues. Germline V gene sequence: CDR1 SGHTA, CDR2 FQGNSA.

The table lists this clone with a count of one. The chain couples TRBV7-2 to TRBJ1-5; D call uncertain. Per germline, CDR1 SGHTA and CDR2 FQGNSA. This CDR3 contains 14 residues. Deletions cut 3 bases from V and 0 bases from J, with 6 bases between. The CDR3 region has the DNA TGTGCCAGCAGCTTTCAGGATAGCAATCAGCCCCAGCATTTT. Protein: CASSFQDSNQPQHF.

The V gene is TRBV21-1, the J gene TRBJ1-2. TRBV21-1 is given as a pseudogene. The CDR3 sequence is 16 residues long. In DNA form, the CDR3 reads TGTGCCAGCAGCAAAAGAGGCCCGGGGGACGCCTATGGCTACACCTTC. Residues: CASSKRGPGDAYGYTF.

This chain joins TRBV2 and TRBJ2-7; unclear D gene. Deletions cut 3 bases from V and 10 bases from J, with 13 bases between. Germline V gene sequence: CDR1 SNHLY, CDR2 FYNNEI. This CDR3 spans 12 amino acids. For the CDR3, the DNA is TGTGCCAGCAGTGAGATTACAGATCTTCAGTACTTC. Its protein is CASSEITDLQYF.

The rearrangement links TRBV18 to TRBJ1-5; D perhaps matches TRBD1 (5 bases). This CDR3 has 18 residues. V lost 3 bases and J 0 bases, leaving 18 bases between the germline ends. Germline loops: CDR1 KGHSH, CDR2 LQKENI. CDR3 nucleotide sequence: TGTGCCAGCTCACCGGAGTACAGGTCCCAACTTAGCAATCAGCCCCAGCATTTT. Protein sequence: CASSPEYRSQLSNQPQHF.

The chain employs TRBV5-6 and TRBJ2-1; the match to TRBD2 covers 8 bases. The CDR3 spans 13 residues. The V and J ends lost 0 bases and 9 bases, in that order; junction bases with no gene match: 2. Germline V gene data show CDR1 as SGHDT and CDR2 as YYEEEE. CDR3 in amino acids: CASSLGGGTEQFF. The CDR3 DNA reads TGTGCCAGCAGCTTGGGCGGGGGGACTGAGCAGTTCTTC. The full variable domain, its missing parts supplied by reference TRBV5-6 and TRBJ2-1, is DAGVTQSPTHLIKTRGQQVTLRCSPKSGHDTVSWYQQALGQGPQFIFQYYEEEERQRGNFPDRFSGHQFPNYSSELNVNALLLGDSALYLCASSLGGGTEQFFGPGTRLTVL.

This chain uses TRBV10-2 with TRBJ1-2; D may be TRBD1 (6 bases). The CDR3 is 15 amino acids. CDR1 and CDR2 from the germline V gene are WSHSY and SAAADI. Trimming stripped 3 bases from V and 1 base from J, with 12 bases between. The DNA for the CDR3 is TGCGCCAGCAGTGAAATGGGGGCTTTTAACTATGGCTACACCTTC. Protein: CASSEMGAFNYGYTF.

The rearrangement uses TRBV9 and TRBJ2-3, with TRBD2 identical over 9 bases. V trimming: 0 bases; J trimming: 3 bases; junction bases outside the gene matches: 5. The CDR3 contains 16 residues. CDR1 is SGDLS, CDR2 YYNGEE, per germline. The CDR3 is CASSVGNSGGTDTQYF. CDR3 sequence (DNA): TGTGCCAGCAGCGTAGGGAATAGCGGGGGAACAGATACGCAGTATTTT.

This chain connects TRBV6-1 to TRBJ2-7, with 12 bases lining up with TRBD1. In germline, CDR1 is MNHNS, CDR2 SASEGT. CDR3 length: 14 amino acids. V lost 6 bases and J lost 6; bases outside the gene matches: 6. The CDR3 nucleotides are TGTGCCAGCAGAGCGGGACAGGGGGCGATCGAGCAGTACTTC. Its protein is CASRAGQGAIEQYF.

The gene calls are TRBV12-5 and TRBJ2-1; 7 bases line up with TRBD2. Germline-derived CDR1 and CDR2 are LGHNT and FRNRAP. CDR3 length: 18 amino acids. V dropped 6 bases and J dropped 0; count of bases not matched to a gene: 14. The CDR3 protein is CASGSTPLALSSYNEQFF. CDR3 bases: TGTGCTAGTGGATCAACGCCACTAGCGCTGAGCTCCTACAATGAGCAGTTCTTC.

This clone was recorded a few times. The genes are TRBV7-9 and TRBJ1-1, with D unresolved. Deletions cut 8 bases from V and 0 bases from J, with 13 bases between. Germline V gene lookup returns CDR1 SEHNR and CDR2 FQNEAQ (reference sequence). The CDR3 runs to 14 residues. CDR3 amino acids: CASGTSEMNTEAFF. In DNA, the CDR3 is TGTGCCAGCGGTACAAGCGAAATGAACACTGAAGCTTTCTTT.

This chain connects TRBV6-5 to TRBJ1-1; D possibly corresponds to TRBD1 (5 bases). CDR3 length: 13 residues. V lost 8 bases, J lost 0 bases, and 10 bases lay in between. Germline CDR1 and CDR2: MNHEY and SVGAGI. CDR3 loop: CASGRQMNTEAFF. CDR3 sequence (DNA): TGTGCCAGCGGCAGACAGATGAACACTGAAGCTTTCTTT.

V and J are TRBV10-3 and TRBJ2-7; TRBD1 matches at 9 bases. The germline gives CDR1 ENHRY, CDR2 SYGVKD. There are 15 residues in the CDR3. V was pared by 4 bases and J by 0 bases, with 4 bases of the junction left unmatched. CDR3 DNA: TGTGCCATCAGTGGAACGACAGGGGGCTCCTACGAGCAGTACTTC. This translates into CAISGTTGGSYEQYF.

The rearrangement links TRBV5-1 to TRBJ2-1, with 9 nucleotides matching TRBD1. Germline V lookup: CDR1 SGHRS, CDR2 YFSETQ. V shed 3 bases and J 8 bases; nucleotides not matched to a gene: 6. The CDR3 length is 14 residues. This chain's CDR3 is CASSWGQGTHEQFF. In DNA form, the CDR3 reads TGCGCCAGCAGCTGGGGACAGGGTACCCATGAGCAGTTCTTC.